This TCR beta chain came from a study of blood T cell repertoires in COVID-19. Source study methods: Quantification of nucleated cells was approximated via reference gene primer amplification. TCRdb keeps only in-frame clones here, not all; method: immunoSEQ multiplex PCR. V and J calls and clone size follow that table, whereas D and trimming were derived from the DNA. The sample yields around 100,000 clones, about 85% seen once. V lost 6 bases to trimming and J lost 0 bases, with 14 bases between them. CDR1 and CDR2 from the germline V gene are MRHNA and SNTAGT. This CDR3 is built from 15 residues. This clonotype was obtained from a middle-aged man with acute or convalescent COVID-19. Sequenced: peripheral blood. The gene calls are TRBV6-4 and TRBJ1-1; tentative D call: TRBD1 (6 bases). The CDR3 DNA is TGTGCCAGCAGCCCTCAGGGGAACATGAACACTGAAGCTTTCTTT. Translating gives CASSPQGNMNTEAFF.